A selection of T cell receptor beta chains follows, all from one sample in a study of T cells in Graves' hyperthyroidism and ophthalmopathy. TCRdb re-analysed the multiplex PCR reads in MiXCR, keeping a single row per CDR3 protein. The sample includes over 250,000 distinct CDR3 sequences, 20% to 25% seen only once; the top ten take about 60%. Material: blood. The receptors were sampled from a man younger than 40 with Graves' ophthalmopathy. Each CDR3 is given with its conserved first and last residue. A D gene is named only where the DNA matches it firmly. Clone sizes are given selectively: once, few, many, or a class where the clone is expanded.

d_call,j_call,clone_size,v_call,cdr3_aa,cdr3_nt
NA,TRBJ2-7,NA,TRBV12-5,CASGLGASRGYEQYF,TGTGCTAGTGGTTTGGGGGCATCACGGGGGTACGAGCAGTACTTC
NA,TRBJ2-1,NA,TRBV6-2/TRBV6-3,CASSVGSHNEQFF,TGTGCCAGCAGTGTGGGTTCTCACAATGAGCAGTTCTTC
NA,TRBJ1-4,NA,TRBV18,CASSLQRARIGTNEKLFF,TGTGCCAGCTCCCTACAGAGGGCGCGGATAGGAACTAATGAAAAACTGTTTTTT
TRBD2,TRBJ2-3,many,TRBV12-3/TRBV12-4,CASSLGTSKDTQYF,TGTGCCAGCAGTTTAGGGACTAGCAAGGATACGCAGTATTTT
TRBD1,TRBJ2-7,many,TRBV11-2,CASSLPAGGPYEQYF,TGTGCCAGCAGCTTACCGGCAGGGGGACCCTACGAGCAGTACTTC
TRBD1,TRBJ2-5,few,TRBV13,CASSRSGQGAGETQYF,TGTGCCAGCAGCCGCAGCGGACAGGGGGCGGGAGAGACCCAGTACTTC
NA,TRBJ2-7,NA,TRBV11-1,CASSSYNYEQYF,TGTGCCAGCAGCTCTTACAACTACGAGCAGTACTTC
TRBD2,TRBJ2-5,many,TRBV20-1,CSAREGSGRGTQYF,TGCAGTGCTAGGGAAGGTAGCGGGAGGGGGACCCAGTACTTC
NA,TRBJ1-5,few,TRBV18,CASSPDESRQPQHF,TGTGCCAGCTCACCGGATGAGTCGCGGCAGCCCCAGCATTTT
TRBD2,TRBJ2-1,many,TRBV5-6,CASSFPPGLAYNEQFF,TGTGCCAGCAGCTTTCCCCCGGGACTAGCGTACAATGAGCAGTTCTTC
NA,TRBJ1-4,NA,TRBV9,CASSVAPLNEKLFF,TGTGCCAGCAGCGTAGCGCCGCTTAATGAAAAACTGTTTTTT
NA,TRBJ1-5,NA,TRBV19,CASSIMAHGNQPQHF,TGTGCCAGTAGTATCATGGCCCATGGGAATCAGCCCCAGCATTTT
NA,TRBJ2-7,many,TRBV24-1,CATSDSGTTSYEQYF,TGTGCCACCAGTGACTCCGGGACAACATCCTACGAGCAGTACTTC
NA,TRBJ2-4,many,TRBV5-5,CASSFYRVGDIQYF,TGTGCCAGCAGCTTCTACAGGGTGGGTGACATTCAGTACTTC
NA,TRBJ2-7,many,TRBV20-1,CSGGVGYEQYF,TGCAGTGGGGGAGTCGGGTACGAGCAGTACTTC
NA,TRBJ2-1,NA,TRBV15,CATSRFENEQFF,TGTGCCACCAGCAGATTTGAAAATGAGCAGTTCTTC
NA,TRBJ2-5,NA,TRBV20-1,CSAPEGVGETQYF,TGCAGTGCCCCGGAGGGGGTGGGAGAGACCCAGTACTTC
NA,TRBJ2-3,few,TRBV10-2,CASRTPLGRYSTDTQYF,TGCGCCAGCAGGACCCCCCTTGGCAGATATAGCACAGATACGCAGTATTTT
NA,TRBJ1-5,NA,TRBV5-1,CASSLERGGQPQHF,TGCGCCAGCAGCTTGGAGAGGGGAGGGCAGCCCCAGCATTTT
TRBD1,TRBJ2-7,NA,TRBV30,CAWTTGQGHNEQYF,TGTGCCTGGACCACGGGACAGGGCCACAATGAGCAGTACTTC